This entry concerns a single T cell receptor beta chain. As yet, its antigen is unknown. This entry belongs to a study of molecular identifiers for immune sequencing clone quantification. General study results and limits: More than 98% of effector molecules, versus under 1% of naive-cell molecules, belonged to clones above 20 RNA copies.

Sorting was used to obtain naive CD8 T cells (CD8+CD4-CCR7+CD45RA+). Each CDR3 protein is one row after TCRdb ran MiXCR on the PCR reads. The sample holds about 510,000 distinct CDR3 sequences, roughly 23% seen once. The sequenced sample consisted of naive CD8+ T cells from blood, with Jurkat cell RNA spiked in. Subset specified: FACS-sorted CD8+CD4-CCR7+CD45RA+ naive T cells. This TCR came from a human donor in good health. Some libraries in this study had Jurkat cell RNA spiked in.

The chain's CDR3 is CASNTGGHEQYF. The CDR3 bases are TGTGCCAGCAATACAGGGGGCCACGAGCAGTACTTC. The chain recombines TRBV25-1 with TRBJ2-7, with 9 bases lining up with TRBD1. The CDR3 extends over 12 amino acids. Germline values: CDR1 MGHDK, CDR2 SYGVNS. J was trimmed by 5 bases and V by 7 bases; bases with no gene match: 3.